The rows below give T cell receptor beta chains drawn from one sample of a study of T cell responses to AZD1222 COVID-19 vaccine. Some clones are missing from TCRdb's copy, which holds only in-frame ones; the method was immunoSEQ multiplex PCR. This table holds fewer than 150,000 clones, roughly nine tenths found once. Sequencing was performed on peripheral blood, taken on day 0 of AZD1222 vaccination. These receptor sequences come from an adult in good health. Both conserved end residues are part of each CDR3. Fields, in order: D gene, clone size, J gene, V gene, CDR3 protein, CDR3 DNA. The D gene is left open where the match is weak. Clone size is given for some rows only: seen once, a few or many times, or a class if the clone is expanded.

d_call: TRBD1
clone_size: .
j_call: TRBJ2-7
v_call: TRBV11-3
cdr3_aa: CASSEGTGSFSEQYF
cdr3_nt: TGTGCCAGCAGCGAAGGGACAGGGAGCTTCAGCGAGCAGTACTTC

d_call: .
clone_size: few
j_call: TRBJ1-5
v_call: TRBV12-3/TRBV12-4
cdr3_aa: CASSSDNQPQHF
cdr3_nt: TGTGCCAGCAGTTCCGACAATCAGCCCCAGCATTTT

d_call: .
clone_size: .
j_call: TRBJ2-1
v_call: TRBV25-1
cdr3_aa: CASSESKEQFF
cdr3_nt: TGTGCCAGCAGTGAGTCCAAAGAGCAGTTCTTC

d_call: .
clone_size: once
j_call: TRBJ1-2
v_call: TRBV28
cdr3_aa: CASGQSSLANYGYTF
cdr3_nt: TGTGCCAGCGGACAGTCCAGCTTAGCTAACTATGGCTACACCTTC

d_call: .
clone_size: .
j_call: TRBJ1-3
v_call: TRBV6-1
cdr3_aa: CASSEGPWGGNTIYF
cdr3_nt: TGTGCCAGCAGTGAAGGCCCCTGGGGTGGAAACACCATATATTTT

d_call: TRBD1
clone_size: .
j_call: TRBJ2-7
v_call: TRBV28
cdr3_aa: CASSFHWDSESYEQYF
cdr3_nt: TGTGCCAGCAGTTTCCATTGGGACAGTGAATCCTACGAGCAGTACTTC

d_call: TRBD1
clone_size: once
j_call: TRBJ1-4
v_call: TRBV14
cdr3_aa: CASSPGQGGEKLFF
cdr3_nt: TGTGCCAGCAGCCCGGGACAGGGAGGCGAAAAACTGTTTTTT

d_call: TRBD2
clone_size: .
j_call: TRBJ2-1
v_call: TRBV10-2
cdr3_aa: CASSWTSGPYNEQFF
cdr3_nt: TGCGCCAGCAGTTGGACTAGCGGACCCTACAATGAGCAGTTCTTC

d_call: .
clone_size: few
j_call: TRBJ1-1
v_call: TRBV5-6
cdr3_aa: CASIGHSNTEAFF
cdr3_nt: TGTGCCAGCATCGGCCACTCGAACACTGAAGCTTTCTTT

d_call: .
clone_size: .
j_call: TRBJ2-7
v_call: TRBV5-5
cdr3_aa: CASSLQGAYEQYF
cdr3_nt: TGTGCCAGCAGCCTACAGGGCGCCTACGAGCAGTACTTC

d_call: TRBD2
clone_size: .
j_call: TRBJ2-2
v_call: TRBV5-1
cdr3_aa: CASTLTSGNTGELFF
cdr3_nt: TGCGCCAGCACCTTGACTAGCGGGAACACCGGGGAGCTGTTTTTT

d_call: .
clone_size: .
j_call: TRBJ2-2
v_call: TRBV12-5
cdr3_aa: CASGSGPNTGELFF
cdr3_nt: TGTGCTAGTGGTTCTGGTCCGAACACCGGGGAGCTGTTTTTT

d_call: TRBD1
clone_size: .
j_call: TRBJ1-1
v_call: TRBV7-9
cdr3_aa: CASIIQGKIEAFF
cdr3_nt: TGTGCCAGCATCATACAGGGGAAAATTGAAGCTTTCTTT

d_call: TRBD1
clone_size: .
j_call: TRBJ1-2
v_call: TRBV19
cdr3_aa: CASTLGDRDGYGYTF
cdr3_nt: TGTGCCAGTACCCTCGGGGACAGGGATGGCTATGGCTACACCTTC

d_call: .
clone_size: .
j_call: TRBJ2-1
v_call: TRBV6-5
cdr3_aa: CASRFDRNYNEQFF
cdr3_nt: TGTGCCAGCAGGTTTGACAGAAACTACAATGAGCAGTTCTTC

d_call: .
clone_size: .
j_call: TRBJ1-1
v_call: TRBV10-3
cdr3_aa: CAISERGEMTEAFF
cdr3_nt: TGTGCCATCAGTGAACGGGGGGAAATGACTGAAGCTTTCTTT

d_call: .
clone_size: .
j_call: TRBJ1-5
v_call: TRBV2
cdr3_aa: CASSPGFDNQPQHF
cdr3_nt: TGTGCCAGCAGTCCAGGGTTTGACAATCAGCCCCAGCATTTT

d_call: .
clone_size: .
j_call: TRBJ1-2
v_call: TRBV28
cdr3_aa: CASSPSGEDGYTF
cdr3_nt: TGTGCCAGCAGTCCGTCAGGGGAGGATGGCTACACCTTC

d_call: .
clone_size: .
j_call: TRBJ1-2
v_call: TRBV30
cdr3_aa: CAWSPGDYGYTF
cdr3_nt: TGTGCCTGGAGTCCGGGGGACTATGGCTACACCTTC

d_call: .
clone_size: .
j_call: TRBJ2-5
v_call: TRBV7-2
cdr3_aa: CASSLNGGETQYF
cdr3_nt: TGTGCCAGCAGCTTAAATGGGGGTGAGACCCAGTACTTC

d_call: .
clone_size: .
j_call: TRBJ2-7
v_call: TRBV19
cdr3_aa: CASSMVWGNNEQYF
cdr3_nt: TGTGCCAGTAGTATGGTGTGGGGGAACAACGAGCAGTACTTC

d_call: TRBD2
clone_size: .
j_call: TRBJ2-5
v_call: TRBV11-3
cdr3_aa: CASSHKTVAGGEETQYF
cdr3_nt: TGTGCCAGCAGCCACAAAACCGTAGCGGGAGGAGAAGAGACCCAGTACTTC

d_call: .
clone_size: .
j_call: TRBJ2-2
v_call: TRBV10-1
cdr3_aa: CASSDMIGELFF
cdr3_nt: TGCGCCAGCAGTGACATGATCGGGGAGCTGTTTTTT

d_call: TRBD2
clone_size: .
j_call: TRBJ2-1
v_call: TRBV28
cdr3_aa: CASRGSSGRNNEQFF
cdr3_nt: TGTGCCAGCAGGGGTTCTAGCGGGCGGAACAATGAGCAGTTCTTC

d_call: .
clone_size: .
j_call: TRBJ2-5
v_call: TRBV10-1
cdr3_aa: CASSDGGGRQETQYF
cdr3_nt: TGCGCCAGCAGTGATGGAGGGGGCCGCCAAGAGACCCAGTACTTC

d_call: TRBD2
clone_size: few
j_call: TRBJ2-1
v_call: TRBV7-9
cdr3_aa: CASSPTRLAGSYNEQFF
cdr3_nt: TGTGCCAGCAGCCCAACCCGACTAGCGGGCTCCTACAATGAGCAGTTCTTC

d_call: .
clone_size: .
j_call: TRBJ2-3
v_call: TRBV18
cdr3_aa: CASSRQEDTDTQYF
cdr3_nt: TGTGCCAGCTCACGACAGGAGGATACAGATACGCAGTATTTT

d_call: .
clone_size: once
j_call: TRBJ2-3
v_call: TRBV19
cdr3_aa: CASRRDKVNTDTQYF
cdr3_nt: TGTGCCAGTAGGCGCGACAAAGTGAACACAGATACGCAGTATTTT

d_call: .
clone_size: .
j_call: TRBJ2-1
v_call: TRBV7-9
cdr3_aa: CASSLEGPLDEQFF
cdr3_nt: TGTGCCAGCAGCTTAGAAGGCCCTTTGGATGAGCAGTTCTTC

d_call: .
clone_size: .
j_call: TRBJ1-1
v_call: TRBV19
cdr3_aa: CASGQTTLNTEAFF
cdr3_nt: TGTGCCAGTGGCCAGACCACACTAAACACTGAAGCTTTCTTT

d_call: .
clone_size: .
j_call: TRBJ2-2
v_call: TRBV5-8
cdr3_aa: CASRPSWGWGTGELFF
cdr3_nt: TGTGCCAGCAGACCGTCTTGGGGTTGGGGCACCGGGGAGCTGTTTTTT

d_call: .
clone_size: few
j_call: TRBJ1-1
v_call: TRBV28
cdr3_aa: CASSSSNTEAFF
cdr3_nt: TGTGCCAGCAGTAGTAGTAACACTGAAGCTTTCTTT

d_call: .
clone_size: once
j_call: TRBJ2-1
v_call: TRBV6-5
cdr3_aa: CASRTGNEQFF
cdr3_nt: TGTGCCAGCAGAACGGGGAATGAGCAGTTCTTC

d_call: .
clone_size: .
j_call: TRBJ2-1
v_call: TRBV7-7
cdr3_aa: CASSPGPSRPEQFF
cdr3_nt: TGTGCCAGCAGCCCCGGACCAAGCCGGCCTGAGCAGTTCTTC

d_call: .
clone_size: .
j_call: TRBJ1-4
v_call: TRBV30
cdr3_aa: CAWSVRGLHEKLFF
cdr3_nt: TGTGCCTGGAGTGTACGGGGTTTACATGAAAAACTGTTTTTT

d_call: .
clone_size: .
j_call: TRBJ2-7
v_call: TRBV19
cdr3_aa: CASSSDERDSQYF
cdr3_nt: TGTGCCAGTAGCTCGGACGAACGGGACTCGCAGTACTTC

d_call: .
clone_size: .
j_call: TRBJ2-1
v_call: TRBV20-1
cdr3_aa: CSARETYEQFF
cdr3_nt: TGCAGTGCTAGAGAAACCTATGAGCAGTTCTTC

d_call: TRBD1
clone_size: .
j_call: TRBJ2-5
v_call: TRBV24-1
cdr3_aa: CATSDLDRGAAETQYF
cdr3_nt: TGTGCCACCAGTGATTTGGACAGGGGGGCCGCGGAGACCCAGTACTTC

d_call: TRBD1
clone_size: .
j_call: TRBJ1-6
v_call: TRBV28
cdr3_aa: CASSSPGQGVSYNSPLHF
cdr3_nt: TGTGCCAGCAGTTCGCCCGGACAGGGGGTCTCCTATAATTCACCCCTCCACTTT

d_call: .
clone_size: .
j_call: TRBJ1-4
v_call: TRBV19
cdr3_aa: CASSIRGSDEKLFF
cdr3_nt: TGTGCCAGTAGTATCAGGGGAAGTGATGAAAAACTGTTTTTT

d_call: .
clone_size: once
j_call: TRBJ2-7
v_call: TRBV6-5
cdr3_aa: CASSYSVDPPMREQYF
cdr3_nt: TGTGCCAGCAGTTACTCGGTGGACCCACCTATGAGGGAGCAGTACTTC

d_call: .
clone_size: few
j_call: TRBJ2-1
v_call: TRBV14
cdr3_aa: CASSQVGKGEQFF
cdr3_nt: TGTGCCAGCAGCCAAGTAGGAAAGGGGGAGCAGTTCTTC

d_call: TRBD2
clone_size: few
j_call: TRBJ2-2
v_call: TRBV3-1/TRBV3-2
cdr3_aa: CASSPPRLATNTGELFF
cdr3_nt: TGTGCCAGCAGCCCGCCCCGACTAGCGACGAACACCGGGGAGCTGTTTTTT

d_call: TRBD1
clone_size: .
j_call: TRBJ2-3
v_call: TRBV5-4
cdr3_aa: CASSLYRGADTQYF
cdr3_nt: TGTGCCAGCAGCTTGTACAGGGGCGCAGATACGCAGTATTTT

d_call: .
clone_size: .
j_call: TRBJ2-7
v_call: TRBV28
cdr3_aa: CASSVWGDSYEQYF
cdr3_nt: TGTGCCAGCAGTGTTTGGGGGGACTCCTACGAGCAGTACTTC

d_call: .
clone_size: .
j_call: TRBJ1-3
v_call: TRBV4-1
cdr3_aa: CASSPRDGGVRGNTIYF
cdr3_nt: TGCGCCAGCAGCCCCCGGGACGGGGGAGTGCGTGGAAACACCATATATTTT

d_call: .
clone_size: .
j_call: TRBJ2-1
v_call: TRBV11-2
cdr3_aa: CASSLVSYNEQFF
cdr3_nt: TGTGCCAGCAGCTTAGTCAGCTACAATGAGCAGTTCTTC

d_call: .
clone_size: .
j_call: TRBJ2-3
v_call: TRBV6-5
cdr3_aa: CASITDTQYF
cdr3_nt: TGTGCCAGCATCACAGATACGCAGTATTTT

d_call: .
clone_size: .
j_call: TRBJ1-3
v_call: TRBV29-1
cdr3_aa: CSVEEQADSGNTIYF
cdr3_nt: TGCAGCGTCGAGGAACAGGCGGATTCTGGAAACACCATATATTTT

d_call: TRBD1
clone_size: few
j_call: TRBJ2-2
v_call: TRBV5-1
cdr3_aa: CASSNSGTGATGELFF
cdr3_nt: TGCGCCAGCAGCAACTCCGGGACAGGGGCCACCGGGGAGCTGTTTTTT

d_call: .
clone_size: once
j_call: TRBJ2-1
v_call: TRBV24-1
cdr3_aa: CATSDFGGYNEQFF
cdr3_nt: TGTGCCACCAGTGATTTCGGGGGTTACAATGAGCAGTTCTTC

d_call: TRBD1
clone_size: .
j_call: TRBJ1-4
v_call: TRBV4-2
cdr3_aa: CASSQDRDSRNEKLFF
cdr3_nt: TGTGCCAGCAGCCAAGATCGGGACAGCCGGAATGAAAAACTGTTTTTT

d_call: .
clone_size: few
j_call: TRBJ1-1
v_call: TRBV12-3/TRBV12-4
cdr3_aa: CASRANEGTEAFF
cdr3_nt: TGTGCCAGCAGAGCGAATGAGGGCACTGAAGCTTTCTTT

d_call: .
clone_size: few
j_call: TRBJ1-1
v_call: TRBV7-9
cdr3_aa: CASSLGVTEAFF
cdr3_nt: TGTGCCAGCAGCTTAGGGGTCACTGAAGCTTTCTTT

d_call: TRBD2
clone_size: .
j_call: TRBJ2-2
v_call: TRBV14
cdr3_aa: CASSHPPASGKNTGELFF
cdr3_nt: TGTGCCAGCAGCCATCCACCCGCCAGCGGGAAGAACACCGGGGAGCTGTTTTTT

d_call: .
clone_size: .
j_call: TRBJ1-1
v_call: TRBV7-9
cdr3_aa: CASKEEGGKAFF
cdr3_nt: TGTGCCAGCAAAGAAGAGGGGGGGAAAGCTTTCTTT

d_call: .
clone_size: .
j_call: TRBJ2-5
v_call: TRBV27
cdr3_aa: CASSLSLRETQYF
cdr3_nt: TGTGCCAGCAGTTTATCGTTGCGCGAGACCCAGTACTTC

d_call: .
clone_size: .
j_call: TRBJ2-2
v_call: TRBV5-1
cdr3_aa: CASSFGPGGTGELFF
cdr3_nt: TGCGCCAGCAGCTTTGGGCCAGGGGGGACCGGGGAGCTGTTTTTT

d_call: .
clone_size: .
j_call: TRBJ1-2
v_call: TRBV6-5
cdr3_aa: CASSYQQGNYGYTF
cdr3_nt: TGTGCCAGCAGTTACCAACAGGGAAACTATGGCTACACCTTC

d_call: TRBD2
clone_size: .
j_call: TRBJ2-7
v_call: TRBV5-5
cdr3_aa: CASSLVPSGSSYEQYF
cdr3_nt: TGTGCCAGCAGCTTGGTCCCAAGCGGGAGTTCCTACGAGCAGTACTTC